This TCR beta chain was documented in a study of blood T cell repertoires in COVID-19. Study information: Acute-phase and convalescent COVID-19 samples originated in the United States, Italy and Spain.

The CDR3 spans 12 residues. V lost 3 bases and J lost 6, with 8 bases in between. Germline V lookup: CDR1 MNHEY, CDR2 SVGEGT. The data were produced by immunoSEQ multiplex PCR, yet TCRdb's version contains in-frame clones alone and is incomplete. Altogether approximately 330,000 clones are present, around nine tenths being singletons, with the ten largest covering roughly 4.1%. With respect to this clone: The sample contains more than one DNA sequence encoding this CDR3.

The sample comprised peripheral blood. This sequence originates from a woman between 45 and 65 years old with active or convalescent COVID-19. The J gene is TRBJ1-2, the V gene TRBV6-2 or TRBV6-3, with D possibly being TRBD1 (6 bases). CDR3 DNA sequence: TGTGCCAGCAGTTATCAGGGGAATGGCTACACCTTC. It encodes CASSYQGNGYTF.